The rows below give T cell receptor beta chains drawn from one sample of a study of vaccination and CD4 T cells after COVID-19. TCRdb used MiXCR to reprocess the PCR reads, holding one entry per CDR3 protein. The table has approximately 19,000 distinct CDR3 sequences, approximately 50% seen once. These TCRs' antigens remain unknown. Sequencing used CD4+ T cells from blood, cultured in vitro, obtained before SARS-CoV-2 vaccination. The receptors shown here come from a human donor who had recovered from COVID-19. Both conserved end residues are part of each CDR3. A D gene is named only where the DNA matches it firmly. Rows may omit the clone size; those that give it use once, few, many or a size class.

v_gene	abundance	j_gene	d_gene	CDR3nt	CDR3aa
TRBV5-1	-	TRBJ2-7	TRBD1	TGCGCCAGCAGCTCCCGGGACAGGGATCACTATCTCTACGAGCAGTACTTC	CASSSRDRDHYLYEQYF
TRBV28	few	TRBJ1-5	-	TGTGCCAGCAGTTTAGTAGGGTTCGTTCAGCCCCAGCATTTT	CASSLVGFVQPQHF
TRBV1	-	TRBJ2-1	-	TGCACCAGCAGCCTCCGAGGGAAATGGAATGAGCAGTTCTTC	CTSSLRGKWNEQFF
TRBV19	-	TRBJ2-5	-	TGTGCCAGTAGGGCCATCGGGCGAGAGACCCAGTACTTC	CASRAIGRETQYF
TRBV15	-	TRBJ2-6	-	TGTGCCACCAGCAGAGTTGAGGGCAGCTCTGGGGCCAACGTCCTGACTTTC	CATSRVEGSSGANVLTF
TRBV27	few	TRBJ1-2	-	TGTGCCAGCAGTTTAGTAAGAGGCTATGGCTACACCTTC	CASSLVRGYGYTF
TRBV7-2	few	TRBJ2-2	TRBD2	TGTGCCAGCAGCTTCCCGTCTAGCGGGCGGGGGGAGCTGTTTTTT	CASSFPSSGRGELFF
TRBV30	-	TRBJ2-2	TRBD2	TGTGCCTGGGGAGCGGGAGCTTCCGGGGAGCTGTTTTTT	CAWGAGASGELFF
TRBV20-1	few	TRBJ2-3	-	TGCAGTGTAAGGACCTATCGCACAGATACGCAGTATTTT	CSVRTYRTDTQYF
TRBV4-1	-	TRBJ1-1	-	TGCGCCAGCAGCCAAGAGGCCCGAGGAAGGGGAAACACTGAAGCTTTCTTT	CASSQEARGRGNTEAFF
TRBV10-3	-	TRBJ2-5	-	TGTGCCATCAGTGGAACAGGAGGGGAGACCCAGTACTTC	CAISGTGGETQYF
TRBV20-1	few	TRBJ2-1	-	TGCAGTGGACTTTACTCGATAGGATACAATGAGCAGTTCTTC	CSGLYSIGYNEQFF
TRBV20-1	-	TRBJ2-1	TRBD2	TGCAGTGAAGCGGGAGACAACTACAATGAGCAGTTCTTC	CSEAGDNYNEQFF
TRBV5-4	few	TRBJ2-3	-	TGTGCCAGCAGTCTCGGGGGCACAGGGAGAATGGATACGCAGTATTTT	CASSLGGTGRMDTQYF
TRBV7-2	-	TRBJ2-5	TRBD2	TGTGCCAGCAGCTTAAAGGCTTGGGGACTAGCGGCTCAAGAGACCCAGTACTTC	CASSLKAWGLAAQETQYF
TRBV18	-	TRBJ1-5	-	TGTGCCAGCTCACCGGGACAAGGCCATAAGCCCCAGCATTTT	CASSPGQGHKPQHF
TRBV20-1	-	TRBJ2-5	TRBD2	TGCAGTGCCCTTACAGCGGGAGGGCCCAACGGGGCCCAGTACTTC	CSALTAGGPNGAQYF
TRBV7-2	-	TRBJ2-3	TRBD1	TGTGCCAGCAGCTTACAGGGACAGAATACAGATACGCAGTATTTT	CASSLQGQNTDTQYF
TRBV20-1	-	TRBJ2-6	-	TGCAGTGCTAGCGCCGTGACTGGGGCCAACGTCCTGACTTTC	CSASAVTGANVLTF
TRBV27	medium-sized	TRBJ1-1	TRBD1	TGTGCCAGCAGTTTTCAGGGGGCTAACGCCTTTCGTGAAGCTTTCTTT	CASSFQGANAFREAFF
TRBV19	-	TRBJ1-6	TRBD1	TGTGCCACCAGGGGGCGAGGGGTTAATTCACCCCTCCACTTT	CATRGRGVNSPLHF
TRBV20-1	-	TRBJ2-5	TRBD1	TGCAGTGCTAGAGGCCCTGTCAGGGGGAAAGAGACCCAGTACTTC	CSARGPVRGKETQYF
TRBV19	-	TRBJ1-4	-	TGTGCCAGTAGTATATCGGGTGGGTTGAATGAAAAACTGTTTTTT	CASSISGGLNEKLFF
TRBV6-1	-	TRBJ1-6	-	TGTGCCAGCAGGAGAGGGACGGCCGCGGATTCACCCCTCCACTTT	CASRRGTAADSPLHF
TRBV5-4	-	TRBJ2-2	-	TGTGCCAGCAGCTTAATTGGGCTTCACTCACGCGGGGAGCTGTTTTTT	CASSLIGLHSRGELFF
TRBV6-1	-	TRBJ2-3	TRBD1	TGTGCCAGCAGTGAAGGAGACAGGGGGCGAGATACGCAGTATTTT	CASSEGDRGRDTQYF
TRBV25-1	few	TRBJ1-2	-	TGTGCCAGCAGACAGGGTGGGTTGTATGGCTACACCTTC	CASRQGGLYGYTF
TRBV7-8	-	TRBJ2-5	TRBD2	TGTGCCAGCAGCGTTACTAGCGGTGAGGCAACCCAGTACTTC	CASSVTSGEATQYF
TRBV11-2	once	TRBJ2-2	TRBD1	TGTGCCAGCAGCTTAGTTAAGATACAGGGGACCGGGGAGCTGTTTTTT	CASSLVKIQGTGELFF
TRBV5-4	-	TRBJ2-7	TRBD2	TGTGCCAGCGACAGCGGGGCCGAGCAGTACTTC	CASDSGAEQYF
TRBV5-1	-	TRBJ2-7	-	TGCGCCAGCAGCTTGGACGGGTGGGAGAGTTCCTACGAGCAGTACTTC	CASSLDGWESSYEQYF
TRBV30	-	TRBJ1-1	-	TGTGCCTGGAGTGTTCAGATAGGCAACACTGAAGCTTTCTTT	CAWSVQIGNTEAFF
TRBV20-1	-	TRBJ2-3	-	TGCAGTGCTAGTCTGCTACGCGTCCCAGATACGCAGTATTTT	CSASLLRVPDTQYF
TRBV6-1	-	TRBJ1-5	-	TGTGCCAGCAGTGGGACAGCAATGAGCAATCAGCCCCAGCATTTT	CASSGTAMSNQPQHF
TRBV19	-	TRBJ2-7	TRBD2	TGTGCCAGTAGCTGGGCTAGCGGGACCTACGAGCAGTACTTC	CASSWASGTYEQYF
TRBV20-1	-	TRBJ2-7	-	TGCAGTGCTAGGGGGTCTAGCTACGAGCAGTACTTC	CSARGSSYEQYF
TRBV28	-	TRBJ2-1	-	TGTGCCAGTACTATCTCTTTCTCCTACAATGAGCAGTTCTTC	CASTISFSYNEQFF
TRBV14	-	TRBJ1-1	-	TGTGCCAGCAGCCAAGAGTATTTTGGGAGTGAAGCTTTCTTT	CASSQEYFGSEAFF
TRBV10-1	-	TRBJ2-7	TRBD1	TGCGCCAGCAGTTACACCATGGACAGGGGGCTTGGCGAGCAGTACTTC	CASSYTMDRGLGEQYF
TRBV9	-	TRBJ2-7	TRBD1	TGTGCCAGCAGCGTAGGGGGGACAGGGGCATACGAGCAGTACTTC	CASSVGGTGAYEQYF
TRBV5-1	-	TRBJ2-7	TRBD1	TGCGCCAGCAGCTTGTGGCTGGACAGGGCCACATCCGAGCAGTACTTC	CASSLWLDRATSEQYF
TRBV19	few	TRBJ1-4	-	TGTGCCTCCCAACCGGAGGGGGACGTGGGACTGTTTTTT	CASQPEGDVGLFF
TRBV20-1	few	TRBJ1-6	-	TGCAGTGCTAGAGCAGGAAGCTCCTATAATTCACCCCTCCACTTT	CSARAGSSYNSPLHF
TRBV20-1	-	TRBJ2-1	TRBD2	TGCAGTGCTAGACTCCGGACTAGCGGGGCCTACAATGAGCAGTTCTTC	CSARLRTSGAYNEQFF
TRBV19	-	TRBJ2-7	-	TGTGCCAGTAGTACAGTTAGCGGCTACGAGCAGTACTTC	CASSTVSGYEQYF
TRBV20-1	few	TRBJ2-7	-	TGCAGTGCTAGATTGGGCCTCCCTCCCTACGAGCAGTACTTC	CSARLGLPPYEQYF
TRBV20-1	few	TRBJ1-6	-	TGCAGTGCTAGAGATCCACAGGGCCCCTCTGCACCCCTCCACTTT	CSARDPQGPSAPLHF
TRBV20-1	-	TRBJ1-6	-	TGCAGTGCTAGTCGGCAGGATAATTCACCCCTCCACTTT	CSASRQDNSPLHF
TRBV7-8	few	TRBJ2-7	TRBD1	TGTGCCAGCAGCTTAGGCAGGGGGCCTTATTACGAGCAGTACTTC	CASSLGRGPYYEQYF
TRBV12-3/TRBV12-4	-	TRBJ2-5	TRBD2	TGTGCCAGCAGACAAGCGGGAGGGCCGGAGACCCAGTACTTC	CASRQAGGPETQYF
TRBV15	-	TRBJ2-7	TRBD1	TGTGCCACCAGCAGAGGACAGGGTCTCGGCGGGGAGCAGTACTTC	CATSRGQGLGGEQYF
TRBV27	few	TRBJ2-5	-	TGTGCCAGCAGTTTACGCGGCCTATGGGAGACCCAGTACTTC	CASSLRGLWETQYF
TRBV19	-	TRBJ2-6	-	TGTGCCAGTAGTATCCCCTTCTCCGGGGCCAACGTCCTGACTTTC	CASSIPFSGANVLTF
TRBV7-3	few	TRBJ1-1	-	TGTGCCAGCAGCCCTCCCCCGTTTACTGAAGCTTTCTTT	CASSPPPFTEAFF